These 8 T cell receptor beta chains share one sample of origin, sequenced in a study of breast tumors, draining lymph nodes, adjacent tissues. TCRdb fed the multiplex PCR reads into MiXCR, producing one record per CDR3 protein. This table holds about 200,000 distinct CDR3 sequences, roughly 29% found once. Axillary draining lymph nodes of breast cancer patients supplied the node samples. The sequenced material came from axillary lymph node tissue. The receptor set was obtained from a female donor with breast cancer. Some clones in this sample may be carry-over from other donors' samples.

This clonotype was seen at least ten times. The V call is TRBV30, the J call TRBJ2-2, with D unresolved. The V end was cut by 2 bases, the J end by 2 bases, with 6 bases between. The CDR3 runs 13 residues. Germline CDR1 GTSNPN, CDR2 SVGIG (reference sequence). CDR3 DNA: TGTGCCTGGAGTCTCCTCAACACCGGGGAGCTGTTTTTT. This gives the protein CAWSLLNTGELFF. The full variable domain, completed using reference TRBV30 and TRBJ2-2, is SQTIHQWPATLVQPVGSPLSLECTVEGTSNPNLYWYRQAAGRGLQLLFYSVGIGQISSEVPQNLSASRPQDRQFILSSKKLLLSDSGFYLCAWSLLNTGELFFGEGSRLTVL.

This clonotype came up many times. V is TRBV28 and J is TRBJ1-2, with unresolved D. This CDR3 comprises 11 residues. Germline CDR1 and CDR2: MDHEN and SYDVKM. Deletions cut 7 bases from V and 6 bases from J, with 9 bases between. CDR3 sequence reads: CASTFRDGYTF. The CDR3 DNA sequence: TGTGCCAGCACCTTCCGGGATGGCTACACCTTC.

This clonotype has a count of ten or more. The chain joins TRBV19 to TRBJ2-7, with 7 bases aligning to TRBD2. V shed 6 bases, J shed 2 bases, and the junction held 10 bases outside the gene matches. Germline V CDR1 and CDR2: LNHDA, SQIVND (reference sequence). CDR3 size: 15 residues. The CDR3 sequence is CASSLRAGRAYEQYF. CDR3 nucleotide sequence: TGTGCCAGTAGCCTTCGAGCAGGGAGGGCCTACGAGCAGTACTTC.

In the case of this clonotype: A much larger clone sits a single nucleotide away, making a read error possible. This chain links TRBV30 with TRBJ2-5, with TRBD2 as a possible D gene (5 bases). CDR1 GTSNPN and CDR2 SVGIG come from the germline V gene (reference sequence). This CDR3 has 13 residues. The CDR3 region has the DNA TGTGCCCGGAGTGTACGGGGAAGGGAGACCCAGTACTTC. Its protein is CARSVRGRETQYF.

This clonotype was found many times. The chain combines TRBV7-2 with TRBJ2-3; 7 nucleotides match TRBD2. Germline trimming cut 3 bases from V and 3 bases from J; bases unmatched to any gene: 6. Germline CDR1 and CDR2: SGHTA and FQGNSA. The CDR3 is 15 amino acids. The CDR3 sequence is CASSLAGVRTDTQYF. The CDR3, as DNA: TGTGCCAGCAGCTTGGCGGGAGTTAGGACAGATACGCAGTATTTT.

This clonotype showed up just a few times. A read error may explain this, as a much larger clone is one base away. The rearrangement links TRBV5-8 to TRBJ1-6; D gene ambiguous. Trimming left V 4 bases short and J 6 bases short, with 11 bases between. This CDR3 has 14 amino acids. Germline CDR1 reads SGHTS; CDR2 reads YDEGEE. CDR3 in amino acids: CASSIKSANSPLHF. DNA for the CDR3: TGTGCCAGCAGCATAAAATCGGCTAATTCACCCCTCCACTTT.

The chain links TRBV5-4 to TRBJ1-2, with no clear D. Germline V gene sequence: CDR1 SGHNT, CDR2 YYREEE (reference sequence). This CDR3 comprises 15 residues. V lost 0 bases and J 2 bases, leaving 11 bases between the germline ends. CDR3 DNA sequence: TGTGCCAGCAGCTTGGGACGTGGAGTGAACTATGGCTACACCTTC. Its translation: CASSLGRGVNYGYTF.

This clonotype was recorded at least ten times. CDR3 nucleotides: TGCAGTGCTACAGGGGAAGAGACCCAGTACTTC. It yields the protein CSATGEETQYF. The rearrangement uses TRBV20-1 and TRBJ2-5; a weak D match, TRBD1 (6 bases). This CDR3 region has 11 residues. Trimming took 4 bases from V and 3 from J, leaving 6 bases between them. Germline V gene data show CDR1 as DFQATT and CDR2 as SNEGSKA (reference sequence).